This TCR beta chain was retrieved from a study of technical replicates of blood from a few donors. Germline CDR1 LNHDA, CDR2 SQIVND (reference sequence). This CDR3 contains 14 residues. With 3 bases clipped from V and 5 bases from J, the junction kept 7 bases outside the gene matches. Data came from immunoSEQ multiplex PCR; TCRdb stores just in-frame clones and leaves some out. Altogether about 91,000 clones are present, less than 95% being singletons, with the ten largest covering more than 0.25%. The TCR comes from a human donor in good health. Input material: T cells isolated from PBMCs. This chain joins TRBV19 and TRBJ2-7; the match to TRBD2 covers 7 bases. The CDR3 reads CASSMTGGIDEQYF. Here the CDR3 DNA reads TGTGCCAGTAGTATGACGGGGGGAATCGACGAGCAGTACTTC.